The T cell receptor beta chain described here comes from a study of Ad26.COV2.S vaccination and SARS-CoV-2 variants. Overall study context: The vaccine Ad26.COV2.S was put into the muscle once, or twice with 56 days between.

General observations from the study: Breadth of non-spike TCRs did not differ between vaccinees and placebo recipients. TCR breadth and depth estimates may have understated total T cell responses.

This clone was seen a handful of times. Antigen: not known. The treatment here: about 20 received Ad26.COV2.S at low or high dose, single or two shots; about 5 received placebo; per-sample allocation not given. Sample collection was performed on day 63 after the first vaccine or placebo injection. It was Wuhan-strain SARS-CoV-2 spike that the Ad26 vaccine vector expressed. This CDR3 has 12 amino acids. From germline, CDR1 is SEHNR and CDR2 FQNEAQ (reference sequence). V lost 2 bases and J lost 8, with 6 bases in between. Assay: immunoSEQ multiplex PCR; the TCRdb copy retains only in-frame clones and omits some. The sample includes 400,000 to 450,000 clones, more than 80% seen only once; the top ten take more than 10%.

The TCR sequence derives from a person between 18 and 60 years old who received the Ad26.COV2.S COVID-19 vaccine or a placebo. This chain links TRBV7-9 with TRBJ2-2; D is uncertain. The sequencing used peripheral blood, collected in a trial of Ad26.COV2.S vaccine versus placebo. CDR3 residues: CASSLLGGELFF. The CDR3 DNA reads as TGTGCCAGCAGCTTACTGGGAGGGGAGCTGTTTTTT. Using reference TRBV7-9 and TRBJ2-2 for the parts outside the CDR3, the full variable domain is DTGVSQNPRHKITKRGQNVTFRCDPISEHNRLYWYRQTLGQGPEFLTYFQNEAQLEKSRLLSDRFSAERPKGSFSTLEIQRTEQGDSAMYLCASSLLGGELFFGEGSRLTVL.